This entry features one TCR beta chain sequence. This sample is drawn from a study of control samples from healthy donors and cancer patients. This CDR3 comprises 13 residues. Trimming left V 5 bases short and J 1 base short, with 9 bases between. Germline values: CDR1 SGHRS, CDR2 YFSETQ. Clones were read by immunoSEQ multiplex PCR, and TCRdb kept only the in-frame ones, dropping some. The sample lists roughly 59,000 clones, 92% occurring once. The origin of this receptor is a middle-aged man with colorectal cancer. The chain has TRBV5-1 and TRBJ1-1, with D unresolved. The sample taken for sequencing was PBMCs. In DNA, the CDR3 is TGCGCCAGCAGAACGGACGGGAACACTGAAGCTTTCTTT. Amino acid sequence: CASRTDGNTEAFF.